This entry lists 11 T cell receptor beta chains sequenced from one sample in a study of Graves' ophthalmopathy and Graves' hyperthyroidism. Researchers took RNA transcripts and amplified TCR beta CDR3 regions from them. HTBI-primed RT-PCR formed the first round, and a multiplex PCR formed the second. TCRdb used MiXCR to reprocess the multiplex PCR reads, holding one entry per CDR3 protein. Of 1 million to 1.3 million distinct CDR3 sequences in the sample, about 36% were seen once. What was sequenced was peripheral blood or thyroid tissue (not recorded which). All receptors derive from an adult man with Graves' hyperthyroidism.

This clonotype was found many times. This chain connects TRBV9 to TRBJ2-5, with D perhaps TRBD1 or TRBD2 (5 bases each). Germline CDR1 SGDLS, CDR2 YYNGEE. This CDR3 has 13 amino acids. V shed 2 bases and J shed 1 base, with 6 bases lying between them. Here the CDR3 reads CASSVGTQETQYF. The CDR3 DNA follows: TGTGCCAGCAGCGTTGGGACCCAAGAGACCCAGTACTTC.

This clonotype occurred many times. The CDR3 loop is CASSRTTGTGQPQHF. DNA for the CDR3: TGTGCCAGCAGTCGAACCACAGGGACGGGGCAGCCCCAGCATTTT. The chain has TRBV2 and TRBJ1-5; D is perhaps TRBD1 (6 bases). The germline V gene encodes CDR1 SNHLY and CDR2 FYNNEI. This CDR3 spans 15 amino acids. Trimming pared 5 bases from V and 7 bases from J, leaving 18 bases between.

This clonotype was counted many times. The chain is built from TRBV4-2 and TRBJ1-5, with D hard to call. Between the trimmed V and J ends, which lost 0 bases and 3 bases, there was a span of 9 bases. This CDR3 contains 15 residues. Looked up from germline, CDR1 is LGHNA and CDR2 is YNFKEQ. The CDR3: CASSQDRQNNQPQHF. CDR3 bases: TGTGCCAGCAGCCAAGATCGCCAGAACAATCAGCCCCAGCATTTT.

This clonotype was seen repeatedly, ten times or more. V is TRBV20-1 and J is TRBJ2-5; 8 nucleotides line up with TRBD2. The CDR3 spans 14 residues. Germline V CDR1 and CDR2: DFQATT, SNEGSKA (reference sequence). With V trimmed by 4 bases and J by 2 bases, 6 bases remained unmatched. The CDR3 DNA reads TGCAGTGCTATCTCAGCGGGGGCTCAAGAGACCCAGTACTTC. Translation: CSAISAGAQETQYF.

This chain links TRBV27 with TRBJ2-7; 9 bases line up with TRBD1. Germline assignment: CDR1 MNHEY and CDR2 SMNVEV (reference sequence). J was trimmed by 5 bases and V by 5 bases; bases with no gene match: 13. This CDR3 spans 16 amino acids. The CDR3 DNA reads as TGTGCCAGCAGTCCCGGGACCGGGACAGGGCGAGACGAGCAGTACTTC. Translated: CASSPGTGTGRDEQYF.

In this sample, this clonotype turned up many times. The rearrangement joins TRBV20-1 to TRBJ1-3; D is ambiguous. CDR1 and CDR2 from the germline V gene are DFQATT and SNEGSKA (reference sequence). The CDR3 spans 14 residues. V was cut by 5 bases and J by 0 bases, with 11 bases left in between. The CDR3 DNA reads TGCAGTGCTGCGGACCGCCACTCTGGAAACACCATATATTTT. This encodes CSAADRHSGNTIYF.

The rearrangement uses TRBV7-6 and TRBJ2-5; TRBD1 agrees at 9 bases. The germline CDR1 and CDR2 sequences are SGHVS and FNYEAQ. This CDR3 comprises 15 residues. V was pared by 2 bases and J by 5 bases, with 6 bases of the junction left unmatched. Written as DNA, the CDR3 is TGTGCCAGCAGCTTACCTCGACAGGGGGGGGAGACCCAGTACTTC. Protein sequence: CASSLPRQGGETQYF.

This clonotype was picked up many times. The genes are TRBV7-2 and TRBJ2-5, with 8 nucleotides matching TRBD2. Germline CDR1 SGHTA, CDR2 FQGNSA. The CDR3 has 16 amino acids. The V segment lost 5 bases and the J segment 5 bases; nucleotides outside the gene matches: 13. The CDR3 region is CASSPPNGGGGETQYF. In nucleotides, the CDR3 is TGTGCCAGCAGCCCCCCGAACGGGGGGGGAGGTGAGACCCAGTACTTC.

This clonotype was counted ten times or more. The rearrangement uses TRBV7-2 and TRBJ2-5; perhaps TRBD2 as D (5 bases). The CDR3 loop spans 14 amino acids. Deletions cut 1 base from V and 1 base from J, with 7 bases between. Germline V CDR1 and CDR2: SGHTA, FQGNSA. The DNA of the CDR3 is TGTGCCAGCAGCTTAGATCGGGGCCAAGAGACCCAGTACTTC. Protein product: CASSLDRGQETQYF. Based on the CDR3 plus reference TRBV7-2 and TRBJ2-5, the full variable domain is GAGVSQSPSNKVTEKGKDVELRCDPISGHTALYWYRQSLGQGLEFLIYFQGNSAPDKSGLPSDRFSAERTGGSVSTLTIQRTQQEDSAVYLCASSLDRGQETQYFGPGTRLLVL.

About this clonotype: The junction and the germline gene differ at one end; a read error may be behind it. The gene calls are TRBV10-3 and TRBJ1-1, with D unresolved. CDR3 length equals 14 residues. Germline loops: CDR1 ENHRY, CDR2 SYGVKD. CDR3 DNA sequence: TGTGCCAGCATCTCCCTTGGCAGGAACACTAAAGCTTTCTTT. Its protein product is CASISLGRNTKAFF.

The chain combines TRBV11-2 with TRBJ2-1; no reliable D call. The V end was cut by 0 bases, the J end by 3 bases, with 12 bases between. The CDR3 consists of 16 residues. Per the germline V gene, CDR1 is SGHAT and CDR2 is FQNNGV. CDR3 protein: CASSLEARGVYNEQFF. CDR3 nucleotide sequence: TGTGCCAGCAGCTTAGAGGCTAGAGGAGTCTACAATGAGCAGTTCTTC. The variable domain in full, completed from reference TRBV11-2 and TRBJ2-1, reads EAGVAQSPRYKIIEKRQSVAFWCNPISGHATLYWYQQILGQGPKLLIQFQNNGVVDDSQLPKDRFSAERLKGVDSTLKIQPAKLEDSAVYLCASSLEARGVYNEQFFGPGTRLTVL.